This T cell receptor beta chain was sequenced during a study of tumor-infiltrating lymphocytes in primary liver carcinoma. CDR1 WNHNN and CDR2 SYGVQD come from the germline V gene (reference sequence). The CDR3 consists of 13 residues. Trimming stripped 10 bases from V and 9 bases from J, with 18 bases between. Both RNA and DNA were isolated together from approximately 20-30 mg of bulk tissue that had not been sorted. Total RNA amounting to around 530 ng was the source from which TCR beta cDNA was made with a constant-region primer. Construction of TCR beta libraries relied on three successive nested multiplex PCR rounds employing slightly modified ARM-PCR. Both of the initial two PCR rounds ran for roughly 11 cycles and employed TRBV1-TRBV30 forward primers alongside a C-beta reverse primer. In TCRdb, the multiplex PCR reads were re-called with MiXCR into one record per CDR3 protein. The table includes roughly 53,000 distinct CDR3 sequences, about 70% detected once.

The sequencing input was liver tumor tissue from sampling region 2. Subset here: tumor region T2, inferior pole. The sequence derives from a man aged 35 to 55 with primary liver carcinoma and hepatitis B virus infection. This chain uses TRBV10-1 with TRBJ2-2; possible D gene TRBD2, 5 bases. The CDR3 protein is CATRSGVIRELFF. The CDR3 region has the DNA TGCGCCACCCGGTCCGGGGTCATCAGGGAGCTGTTTTTT.